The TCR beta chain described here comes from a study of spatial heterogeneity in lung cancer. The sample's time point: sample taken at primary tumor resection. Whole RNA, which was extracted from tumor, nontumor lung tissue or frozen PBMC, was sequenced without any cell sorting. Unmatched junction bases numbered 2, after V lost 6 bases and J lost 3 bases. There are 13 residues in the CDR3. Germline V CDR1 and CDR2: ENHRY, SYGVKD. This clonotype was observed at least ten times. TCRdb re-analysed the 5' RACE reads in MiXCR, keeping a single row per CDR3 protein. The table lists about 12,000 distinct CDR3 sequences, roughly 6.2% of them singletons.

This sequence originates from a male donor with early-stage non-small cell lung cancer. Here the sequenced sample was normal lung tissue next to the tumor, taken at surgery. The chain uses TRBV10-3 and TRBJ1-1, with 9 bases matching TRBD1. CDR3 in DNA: TGTGCCATCAGCCGGGACAGGGACACTGAAGCTTTCTTT. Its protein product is CAISRDRDTEAFF.